Below, 24 T cell receptor beta chains from the same sample are listed, as sequenced in a study of T cell repertoires in cytomegalovirus infection. TCRdb called the reads again in MiXCR, with one record for every CDR3 protein. The repertoire holds around 490,000 distinct CDR3 sequences, with roughly 29% as singletons. The sample was PBMCs. The receptor set was obtained from a human donor in good health (CMV status not recorded). Some clones in this sample may be carry-over from other donors' samples.

V and J are TRBV29-1 and TRBJ2-1; D is undetermined. The V end was cut by 4 bases, the J end by 3 bases, with 10 bases between. Germline loops: CDR1 SQVTM, CDR2 ANQGSEA. The CDR3 has 13 amino acids. In DNA, the CDR3 is TGCAGCGTTGGCCTAGAACTCTACAATGAGCAGTTCTTC. It encodes CSVGLELYNEQFF.

The V call is TRBV11-3, the J call TRBJ1-2, with D possibly TRBD1 on 6 matching bases. The germline V gene has CDR1 SGHNT and CDR2 YENEEA. The CDR3 length is 14 residues. With 4 bases removed from V and 8 bases from J, the gap between germline ends came to 17 bases. CDR3 sequence reads: CASSSTTGQSGYTF. The CDR3 DNA reads TGTGCCAGCAGCTCGACTACTGGACAGAGCGGCTACACCTTC.

The V and J genes are TRBV19 and TRBJ2-1, with TRBD2 matching 8 bases. Germline V gene data show CDR1 as LNHDA and CDR2 as SQIVND (reference sequence). Germline trimming cut 3 bases from V and 0 bases from J; bases unmatched to any gene: 10. This CDR3 is built from 18 residues. CDR3 sequence reads: CASSIIRASGGSYNEQFF. As DNA, the CDR3 is TGTGCCAGTAGTATCATTCGGGCAAGCGGGGGCTCCTACAATGAGCAGTTCTTC.

This clonotype was seen a handful of times. The chain recombines TRBV24-1 with TRBJ2-1; D is tentatively TRBD1 or TRBD2 (5 bases each). The V and J ends lost 4 bases and 0 bases respectively, with 21 bases between them. Germline CDR1 KGHDR, CDR2 SFDVKD. The CDR3 spans 19 residues. CDR3 sequence: CATSENPRERTGSYNEQFF. CDR3 coding DNA: TGTGCCACCAGTGAGAACCCCAGGGAGCGTACTGGCTCCTACAATGAGCAGTTCTTC.

This chain uses TRBV18 with TRBJ1-1; D is possibly TRBD1 (5 bases). The CDR3 has 17 amino acids. Germline CDR1 is KGHSH and CDR2 is LQKENI. V was clipped by 3 bases and J by 3 bases, with 20 bases between them. The CDR3 here is CASSPRMLPGGDTEAFF. The CDR3 coding sequence is TGTGCCAGCTCACCCCGTATGCTTCCGGGAGGGGACACTGAAGCTTTCTTT.

The chain carries TRBV10-3 and TRBJ2-1, with 10 bases that match TRBD2. V shed 0 bases, J shed 4 bases, and the junction held 6 bases outside the gene matches. The CDR3 runs to 17 residues. The germline V gene encodes CDR1 ENHRY and CDR2 SYGVKD. The CDR3 protein is CAISESLAGVVYNEQFF. The CDR3 DNA is TGTGCCATCAGTGAGTCCCTAGCGGGAGTAGTTTACAATGAGCAGTTCTTC.

This clonotype was seen ten or more times. V and J are TRBV11-2 and TRBJ2-5; 10 bases are a match to TRBD1. Trimming removed 6 bases from V and 13 bases from J; junction bases left unmatched: 8. The germline gives CDR1 SGHAT, CDR2 FQNNGV. This CDR3 comprises 12 residues. CDR3 sequence (DNA): TGTGCCAGCAGGGGGGCGGGACAGGGGATGTACTTC. Translating it yields CASRGAGQGMYF. The full variable domain, in which reference TRBV11-2 and TRBJ2-5 provide the parts outside the CDR3, is EAGVAQSPRYKIIEKRQSVAFWCNPISGHATLYWYQQILGQGPKLLIQFQNNGVVDDSQLPKDRFSAERLKGVDSTLKIQPAKLEDSAVYLCASRGAGQGMYFGPGTRLLVL.

In this sample, this clonotype turned up many times. The V and J genes are TRBV7-2 and TRBJ2-3; D is unresolved. CDR1 is SGHTA, CDR2 FQGNSA, per germline. V was cut by 7 bases and J by 3 bases, with 14 bases left in between. The CDR3 is made up of 14 amino acids. CDR3 amino acids: CASTDYLTTDTQYF. CDR3 sequence (DNA): TGTGCCAGCACCGATTACCTGACGACAGATACGCAGTATTTT.

This clonotype was recorded many times. The chain recombines TRBV7-8 with TRBJ2-1, with D maybe TRBD2 (5 bases). CDR1 is SGHVS, CDR2 FQNEAQ, per germline. V was clipped by 1 base and J by 4 bases, with 17 bases between them. The CDR3 runs to 17 residues. CDR3 residues: CASSLVASGVSYNEQFF. In DNA, the CDR3 is TGTGCCAGCAGCTTAGTGGCCTCCGGGGTTAGTTACAATGAGCAGTTCTTC. The whole variable domain, filled in from reference TRBV7-8 and TRBJ2-1, reads GAGVSQSPRYKVAKRGQDVALRCDPISGHVSLFWYQQALGQGPEFLTYFQNEAQLDKSGLPSDRFFAERPEGSVSTLKIQRTQQEDSAVYLCASSLVASGVSYNEQFFGPGTRLTVL.

The rearrangement links TRBV11-1 to TRBJ2-1; TRBD2 might be the D (7 bases). The CDR3 runs 18 residues. Trimming pared 0 bases from V and 5 bases from J, leaving 20 bases between. CDR1 SGHAT and CDR2 FQDESV come from the germline V gene (reference sequence). The CDR3 sequence: CASSLARFAGAYHNEQFF. CDR3 DNA sequence: TGTGCCAGCAGCTTAGCGCGGTTTGCGGGGGCATACCACAATGAGCAGTTCTTC.

This chain connects TRBV29-1 to TRBJ2-4; D unresolved. V lost 4 bases, J lost 1 base, and 11 bases lay in between. Germline loops: CDR1 SQVTM, CDR2 ANQGSEA. The length of the CDR3 is 14 residues. Written as DNA, the CDR3 is TGCAGCGTTGCTCTTTTAGGGGCCAAAAACATTCAGTACTTC. The encoded protein is CSVALLGAKNIQYF.

The chain has TRBV7-8 and TRBJ1-4, with 7 bases identical to TRBD1. V was pared by 4 bases and J by 4 bases, with 6 bases of the junction left unmatched. The germline gives CDR1 SGHVS, CDR2 FQNEAQ. This CDR3 is built from 15 residues. CDR3 DNA sequence: TGTGCCAGCAGCTACCCGGGACAGATTAATGAAAAACTGTTTTTT. Its translation: CASSYPGQINEKLFF. The whole variable domain, filled in from reference TRBV7-8 and TRBJ1-4, reads GAGVSQSPRYKVAKRGQDVALRCDPISGHVSLFWYQQALGQGPEFLTYFQNEAQLDKSGLPSDRFFAERPEGSVSTLKIQRTQQEDSAVYLCASSYPGQINEKLFFGSGTQLSVL.

This clonotype has ten or more counts. The chain employs TRBV7-6 and TRBJ1-5, with D possibly matching TRBD1 (6 bases). The ends were cut back, 4 bases at V and 5 bases at J, with 12 bases in the middle. Per germline, CDR1 SGHVS and CDR2 FNYEAQ. This CDR3 has 14 amino acids. Written as DNA, the CDR3 is TGTGCCAGCAGCTCCACAGGGATGGATCAGCCCCAGCATTTT. Amino acid sequence: CASSSTGMDQPQHF.

This clonotype was counted a few times. The CDR3 protein is CASSYTGNEQYV. In DNA, the CDR3 is TGTGCCAGCAGTTACACAGGGAATGAGCAGTACGTC. V usage is TRBV6-2 or TRBV6-3 and J usage is TRBJ2-7; perhaps TRBD1 as D (6 bases). CDR3 length: 12 amino acids. V was clipped by 2 bases and J by 7 bases, with 9 bases between them. Germline CDR1 reads MNHEY; CDR2 reads SVGEGT.

The CDR3 DNA reads as TGTGCCAGCAGTGGCCGTCTGGAGGGCCGGTACGAGCAGTACTTC. It specifies CASSGRLEGRYEQYF. V is TRBV28 and J is TRBJ2-7, with a possible D match to TRBD2 (6 bases). Trimming stripped 5 bases from V and 4 bases from J, with 18 bases between. From germline, CDR1 is MDHEN and CDR2 SYDVKM. The CDR3 is made up of 15 amino acids.

This rearrangement joins TRBV24-1 to TRBJ2-1, with 8 bases matching TRBD1. The CDR3 consists of 15 residues. CDR1 is KGHDR and CDR2 is SFDVKD in the germline V gene. The V segment lost 3 bases and the J segment 8 bases; nucleotides outside the gene matches: 8. This CDR3 is CATSDPRTGSDEQFF. Here the CDR3 DNA reads TGTGCCACCAGTGATCCCCGGACAGGGTCGGATGAGCAGTTCTTC.

This chain joins TRBV29-1 and TRBJ2-1, with TRBD2 matching over 9 bases. Germline-derived CDR1 and CDR2 are SQVTM and ANQGSEA. This CDR3 spans 14 amino acids. Losses at the gene ends were 4 bases for V and 2 bases for J; bases not matched to a gene: 3. The CDR3 here is CSVVAGGPYNEQFF. The DNA of the CDR3 is TGCAGCGTTGTGGCGGGAGGGCCCTACAATGAGCAGTTCTTC.

Only a few counts were recorded for this clonotype. V gene TRBV11-2 combines with J gene TRBJ2-5; D is ambiguous. In germline, CDR1 is SGHAT, CDR2 FQNNGV. CDR3 length equals 14 residues. Trimming pared 4 bases from V and 1 base from J, leaving 10 bases between. The CDR3 region has the DNA TGTGCCAGCAGCTGGACGCAATCCCAAGAGACCCAGTACTTC. It encodes CASSWTQSQETQYF.

The chain couples TRBV6-2 or TRBV6-3 to TRBJ2-2; D unclear. The V end was cut by 10 bases, the J end by 4 bases, with 13 bases between. Germline CDR1 is MNHEY and CDR2 is SVGEGT. The CDR3 runs 13 residues. For the CDR3, the DNA is TGTGCCATGAGGTCCGTTGGCACCGGGGAGCTGTTTTTT. The encoded protein is CAMRSVGTGELFF.

The chain recombines TRBV5-6 with TRBJ1-5, with 8 bases that match TRBD1. The CDR3 runs 14 residues. Per germline, CDR1 SGHDT and CDR2 YYEEEE. Trimming cost V 4 bases and J 4 bases; bases outside gene matches: 4. The DNA of the CDR3 is TGTGCCAGCAGCATGGGACAGGAGAATCAGCCCCAGCATTTT. Amino acids: CASSMGQENQPQHF.

This clonotype has a handful of counts. This chain uses TRBV11-2 with TRBJ1-1; 7 bases align to TRBD1. Germline CDR1 is SGHAT and CDR2 is FQNNGV. Germline trimming cut 5 bases from V and 5 bases from J; bases unmatched to any gene: 8. The CDR3 sequence is 14 residues long. CDR3 amino acids: CASSPTQGGTEAFF. CDR3 nucleotide sequence: TGTGCCAGCAGCCCCACCCAGGGGGGGACTGAAGCTTTCTTT.

There are a few counts of this clonotype. The chain employs TRBV20-1 and TRBJ2-1, with D unresolved. The CDR3 spans 14 residues. The germline V gene encodes CDR1 DFQATT and CDR2 SNEGSKA (reference sequence). The V and J ends lost 0 bases and 0 bases respectively, with 6 bases between them. CDR3 nucleotides: TGCAGTGCTAGAGACGCAGGCTCCTACAATGAGCAGTTCTTC. Amino acid sequence: CSARDAGSYNEQFF.

This clonotype was found a few times. V gene TRBV4-1 combines with J gene TRBJ1-4; no clear D gene. This CDR3 region has 15 residues. Germline CDR1 and CDR2: MGHRA and YSYEKL. Trimming cost V 1 base and J 7 bases, with 13 bases left between them. The DNA for the CDR3 is TGCGCCAGCAGCCAAGGTGGGAACGGAGTTGAAAAACTGTTTTTT. It translates to CASSQGGNGVEKLFF.

This clonotype was counted only a few times. The chain couples TRBV7-2 to TRBJ2-5; maybe TRBD2 (6 bases). CDR1 is SGHTA, CDR2 FQGNSA, per germline. The ends were cut back, 5 bases at V and 3 bases at J, with 7 bases in the middle. The CDR3 contains 12 residues. The CDR3 DNA follows: TGTGCCAGCAGCCGGGGGAAAGAGACCCAGTACTTC. It yields the protein CASSRGKETQYF.